These 31 T cell receptor beta chains came from one sample sequenced in a study of T cells in Graves' hyperthyroidism and ophthalmopathy. TCR beta CDR3 sequences were amplified from RNA transcripts. With the HTBI primer set, the TCR CDR3 went through a first round of RT-PCR. Each CDR3 protein is one row after TCRdb ran MiXCR on the multiplex PCR reads. Among over 300,000 distinct CDR3 sequences listed, approximately 13% were seen once. The material sequenced was blood. The receptors were sampled from a woman aged 40-49 years with Graves' ophthalmopathy.

This clonotype came up a few times. The J gene is TRBJ2-1, the V gene TRBV27; 7 positions agree with TRBD2. Germline loops: CDR1 MNHEY, CDR2 SMNVEV (reference sequence). The J segment lost 4 bases and the V segment lost 3 bases, leaving 6 bases of the junction unmatched. This CDR3 contains 15 residues. This chain's CDR3 is CASSLVAGIYNEQFF. The CDR3 nucleotides read TGTGCCAGCAGTTTGGTAGCGGGCATATACAATGAGCAGTTCTTC.

V and J are TRBV10-3 and TRBJ2-5; 9 nucleotides agree with TRBD2. V lost 4 bases, J lost 3 bases, and 9 bases stayed unmatched. Per the germline V gene, CDR1 is ENHRY and CDR2 is SYGVKD. This CDR3 is built from 16 residues. The CDR3 protein is CAISAGGAGGKETQYF. The CDR3 bases are TGTGCCATCAGTGCCGGTGGAGCGGGGGGCAAAGAGACCCAGTACTTC.

This clonotype was counted between two and nine times. The chain recombines TRBV15 with TRBJ1-5; tentative D call: TRBD1 (5 bases). The CDR3 length is 14 residues. Per germline, CDR1 LNHNV and CDR2 YYDKDF (reference sequence). Trimming left V 4 bases short and J 4 bases short, with 11 bases between. The CDR3 is CATSNRGGNQPQHF. CDR3 DNA sequence: TGTGCCACCAGCAATCGGGGGGGGAATCAGCCCCAGCATTTT. Drawing the rest from reference TRBV15 and TRBJ1-5, the complete variable domain is DAMVIQNPRYQVTQFGKPVTLSCSQTLNHNVMYWYQQKSSQAPKLLFHYYDKDFNNEADTPDNFQSRRPNTSFCFLDIRSPGLGDTAMYLCATSNRGGNQPQHFGDGTRLSIL.

This clonotype was seen a few times. This chain joins TRBV28 and TRBJ2-7; D is tentatively TRBD1 or TRBD2 (5 bases each). V was clipped by 6 bases and J by 3 bases, with 18 bases between them. The CDR3 has 15 residues. Germline CDR1 MDHEN, CDR2 SYDVKM. The DNA for the CDR3 is TGTGCCAGCAGGCCCCCTGGGGGAATCGGCTACGAGCAGTACTTC. Translation: CASRPPGGIGYEQYF.

V usage is TRBV7-9 and J usage is TRBJ2-3; 9 positions match TRBD1. There are 17 residues in the CDR3. The germline V gene encodes CDR1 SEHNR and CDR2 FQNEAQ (reference sequence). V was clipped by 2 bases and J by 6 bases; unmatched bases: 12. CDR3 protein: CASSLPGGTGTWDTQYF. DNA for the CDR3: TGTGCCAGCAGCTTACCAGGCGGGACAGGGACATGGGATACGCAGTATTTT.

This clonotype was seen many times. The chain couples TRBV28 to TRBJ2-2, with TRBD2 matching 7 bases. The CDR3 is 16 residues long. In germline, CDR1 is MDHEN, CDR2 SYDVKM. The trim removed 5 bases at V and 5 bases at J, leaving 11 bases unmatched. The CDR3 DNA is TGTGCCAGCAGTGGGGGTCTAGCGGATAAGACCGGGGAGCTGTTTTTT. This codes for CASSGGLADKTGELFF.

This clonotype was seen ten or more times. CDR3 amino acids: CASSLTDNMTGYTF. The DNA for the CDR3 is TGTGCCAGCAGTTTAACGGACAACATGACTGGCTACACCTTC. J is TRBJ1-2 and V is TRBV12-3 or TRBV12-4; possibly TRBD1 for D (5 bases). The V end lost 2 bases, the J end lost 7 bases, and 14 bases lay between the germline ends. The CDR3 runs to 14 residues.

The chain combines TRBV7-2 with TRBJ1-2; D perhaps matches TRBD1 (5 bases). This CDR3 comprises 14 residues. Germline lookup yields CDR1 SGHTA and CDR2 FQGNSA. Trimming took 1 base from V and 2 from J, leaving 8 bases between them. CDR3 bases: TGTGCCAGCAGCTTAGATCAGGGAAACTATGGCTACACCTTC. Translation gives CASSLDQGNYGYTF.

The sample holds many counts of this clonotype. The chain uses TRBV15 and TRBJ1-4, with 8 bases fitting TRBD1. This CDR3 has 13 amino acids. Germline V gives CDR1 LNHNV, CDR2 YYDKDF (reference sequence). V dropped 9 bases and J dropped 8; count of bases not matched to a gene: 8. The CDR3 reads CATETGVQEKLFF. The CDR3 nucleotides are TGTGCCACGGAGACAGGGGTTCAGGAAAAACTGTTTTTT. The full variable domain, in which reference TRBV15 and TRBJ1-4 provide the parts outside the CDR3, is DAMVIQNPRYQVTQFGKPVTLSCSQTLNHNVMYWYQQKSSQAPKLLFHYYDKDFNNEADTPDNFQSRRPNTSFCFLDIRSPGLGDTAMYLCATETGVQEKLFFGSGTQLSVL.

At least ten counts were recorded for this clonotype. The rearrangement links TRBV28 to TRBJ1-1; D call uncertain. CDR1 and CDR2 from the germline V gene are MDHEN and SYDVKM. There are 14 residues in the CDR3. The V end lost 2 bases, the J end lost 4 bases, and 11 bases lay between the germline ends. The CDR3 sequence is CASSLRATSTEAFF. The CDR3 coding sequence is TGTGCCAGCAGTTTAAGGGCGACAAGCACTGAAGCTTTCTTT. Using reference TRBV28 and TRBJ1-1 for the parts outside the CDR3, the full variable domain is DVKVTQSSRYLVKRTGEKVFLECVQDMDHENMFWYRQDPGLGLRLIYFSYDVKMKEKGDIPEGYSVSREKKERFSLILESASTNQTSMYLCASSLRATSTEAFFGQGTRLTVV.

In this sample, this clonotype turned up a few times. The chain joins TRBV19 to TRBJ2-2; weak D call: TRBD1 (6 bases). Germline-derived CDR1 and CDR2 are LNHDA and SQIVND (reference sequence). This CDR3 has 17 residues. Trimming removed 2 bases at V and 4 bases at J, with 17 bases between. The CDR3 protein is CASSITGHRVGTGELFF. DNA of the CDR3: TGTGCCAGTAGTATAACGGGCCACAGGGTGGGCACCGGGGAGCTGTTTTTT. The whole variable domain, remainder taken from reference TRBV19 and TRBJ2-2, is DGGITQSPKYLFRKEGQNVTLSCEQNLNHDAMYWYRQDPGQGLRLIYYSQIVNDFQKGDIAEGYSVSREKKESFPLTVTSAQKNPTAFYLCASSITGHRVGTGELFFGEGSRLTVL.

The gene calls are TRBV2 and TRBJ1-2; D not resolved. The CDR3 loop spans 12 amino acids. Germline CDR1 SNHLY, CDR2 FYNNEI. Deletions cut 1 base from V and 8 bases from J, with 8 bases between. CDR3: CASSEDVSGYTF. Written as DNA, the CDR3 is TGTGCCAGCAGTGAAGATGTTAGCGGCTACACCTTC.

The V gene is TRBV10-3, the J gene TRBJ2-1, with unresolved D. Between the trimmed V and J ends, which lost 6 bases and 4 bases, there was a span of 19 bases. Germline lookup yields CDR1 ENHRY and CDR2 SYGVKD. This CDR3 region has 16 residues. The CDR3 DNA reads TGTGCCATCAGCAACCTTGATACTCACTCATACAATGAGCAGTTCTTC. Its protein product is CAISNLDTHSYNEQFF.

This clonotype has at least ten counts. This chain connects TRBV7-9 to TRBJ1-5; perhaps TRBD1 as D (5 bases). This CDR3 has 15 amino acids. Germline V gene sequence: CDR1 SEHNR, CDR2 FQNEAQ (reference sequence). With 5 bases removed from V and 1 base from J, the gap between germline ends came to 12 bases. The CDR3 bases are TGTGCCAGCAGCCCCGCTGGGGGGAGCAATCAGCCCCAGCATTTT. Residues: CASSPAGGSNQPQHF.

This chain links TRBV20-1 with TRBJ2-1; either TRBD1 or TRBD2 may fit D (5 bases each). V lost 6 bases to trimming and J lost 12 bases, with 21 bases between them. The CDR3 has 13 amino acids. CDR1 DFQATT and CDR2 SNEGSKA come from the germline V gene (reference sequence). This CDR3 reads CSAGTHEFGGQFF. CDR3 in DNA: TGCAGTGCCGGGACCCATGAATTCGGTGGGCAGTTCTTC.

There are a few counts of this clonotype. This clone may be a read error of a much larger clone one base away. The gene calls are TRBV2 and TRBJ1-1; unclear D gene. CDR3 size: 13 residues. CDR1 is SNHLY and CDR2 is FYNNEI in the germline V gene. V was cut by 3 bases and J by 5 bases, with 10 bases left in between. For the CDR3, the DNA is TGTGCCAGCAGTGACTGTGATCAGACTGAAGCTTTCTTT. It yields the protein CASSDCDQTEAFF.

This clonotype was recorded many times. The chain employs TRBV19 and TRBJ1-1, with 9 bases lining up with TRBD1. The CDR3 is 15 residues long. The germline V gene has CDR1 LNHDA and CDR2 SQIVND (reference sequence). The ends lost 6 bases at V and 4 bases at J; junction bases unmatched: 9. CDR3 sequence: CASRWKGTGITEAFF. CDR3 sequence (DNA): TGTGCCAGTAGGTGGAAGGGGACAGGGATCACTGAAGCTTTCTTT.

This clonotype was detected many times. The V gene is TRBV10-3, the J gene TRBJ2-1; possible D gene TRBD2, 5 bases. Germline V lookup: CDR1 ENHRY, CDR2 SYGVKD. V lost 5 bases and J lost 8, with 16 bases in between. The CDR3 runs to 14 residues. CDR3 coding DNA: TGTGCCATCAGTCGTGAGGGCGATTGGGATGAGCAGTTCTTC. Translation: CAISREGDWDEQFF.

At least ten counts were recorded for this clonotype. The chain carries TRBV19 and TRBJ2-3, with 9 nucleotides matching TRBD1. There are 14 residues in the CDR3. Germline V CDR1 and CDR2: LNHDA, SQIVND (reference sequence). V was pared by 7 bases and J by 5 bases, with 7 bases of the junction left unmatched. The chain's CDR3 is CASNPQGAKDTQYF. The CDR3, as DNA: TGTGCCAGTAACCCACAGGGGGCGAAAGATACGCAGTATTTT.

This clonotype was recorded at least ten times. The chain couples TRBV27 to TRBJ1-1, with a weak D call TRBD1 (6 bases). The CDR3 runs to 13 residues. V lost 7 bases and J 1 base, leaving 10 bases between the germline ends. The germline V gene has CDR1 MNHEY and CDR2 SMNVEV (reference sequence). This CDR3 is CASKDSWNTEAFF. The CDR3 DNA is TGTGCCAGCAAGGACAGCTGGAACACTGAAGCTTTCTTT.

The chain has TRBV4-1 and TRBJ1-1; no definite D call. The CDR3 loop spans 12 amino acids. Germline values: CDR1 MGHRA, CDR2 YSYEKL. V lost 4 bases and J 5 bases, leaving 8 bases between the germline ends. The CDR3, as DNA: TGCGCCAGCAGCCGAGGGTTTACTGAAGCTTTCTTT. This gives the protein CASSRGFTEAFF.

This clonotype appeared many times. V gene TRBV20-1 combines with J gene TRBJ2-5, with D perhaps TRBD1 (6 bases). CDR3 size: 13 residues. Germline CDR1 DFQATT, CDR2 SNEGSKA (reference sequence). V lost 1 base, J lost 4 bases, and 10 bases lay in between. The CDR3 here is CSARAGARETQYF. The CDR3 DNA follows: TGCAGTGCTAGAGCAGGGGCTAGAGAGACCCAGTACTTC.

This clonotype was seen ten or more times. V and J are TRBV2 and TRBJ2-2; D perhaps matches TRBD2 (6 bases). Germline V lookup: CDR1 SNHLY, CDR2 FYNNEI. Trimming pared 6 bases from V and 7 bases from J, leaving 15 bases between. The CDR3 covers 14 residues. CDR3 region: CASRSQQGGGELFF. For the CDR3, the DNA is TGTGCCAGCAGGAGTCAGCAGGGAGGCGGGGAGCTGTTTTTT.

The sample holds a few counts of this clonotype. CDR3: CASSPTGTSGSYEQYF. In DNA form, the CDR3 reads TGTGCCAGCAGTCCCACCGGGACTAGCGGGAGCTACGAGCAGTACTTC. V and J are TRBV7-8 and TRBJ2-7, with 14 bases aligning to TRBD2. J was trimmed by 3 bases and V by 6 bases; bases with no gene match: 7. Germline V lookup: CDR1 SGHVS, CDR2 FQNEAQ. This CDR3 is built from 16 residues.

The CDR3 region is CASRQRDRGTQETQYF. The CDR3 DNA sequence: TGTGCCAGTAGACAACGGGACAGGGGGACCCAAGAGACCCAGTACTTC. V gene TRBV19 combines with J gene TRBJ2-5; 11 bases match TRBD1. The junction had 7 bases not matched to a gene; V was cut back by 6 bases and J by 1 base. CDR1 and CDR2 (germline): LNHDA, SQIVND (reference sequence). The length of the CDR3 is 16 residues. The complete variable domain, with remaining parts taken from reference TRBV19 and TRBJ2-5, reads DGGITQSPKYLFRKEGQNVTLSCEQNLNHDAMYWYRQDPGQGLRLIYYSQIVNDFQKGDIAEGYSVSREKKESFPLTVTSAQKNPTAFYLCASRQRDRGTQETQYFGPGTRLLVL.

This clonotype was recorded many times. This chain uses TRBV11-2 with TRBJ1-1; 7 positions match TRBD1. Losses at the gene ends were 0 bases for V and 1 base for J; bases not matched to a gene: 2. This CDR3 has 15 residues. CDR1 SGHAT and CDR2 FQNNGV come from the germline V gene. CDR3 sequence reads: CASSLDRTGNTEAFF. The CDR3 bases are TGTGCCAGCAGCTTAGATCGGACAGGGAACACTGAAGCTTTCTTT.

This clonotype occurred a few times. The V gene is TRBV25-1, the J gene TRBJ2-7, with D possibly matching TRBD1 (6 bases). V lost 8 bases to trimming and J lost 2 bases, with 19 bases between them. CDR1 MGHDK and CDR2 SYGVNS come from the germline V gene. CDR3 size: 15 residues. For the CDR3, the DNA is TGTGCCAGCTCCCCCCATGGGGGACAAACCTACGAGCAGTACTTC. Amino acid sequence: CASSPHGGQTYEQYF.

This clonotype was counted many times. This chain uses TRBV28 with TRBJ2-7, with D perhaps matching TRBD1 or TRBD2 (5 bases each). Looked up from germline, CDR1 is MDHEN and CDR2 is SYDVKM. Trimming left V 5 bases short and J 2 bases short, with 16 bases between. The length of the CDR3 is 15 residues. CDR3: CASSVPGPRAYEQYF. The CDR3 bases are TGTGCCAGCAGTGTGCCGGGACCGCGGGCCTACGAGCAGTACTTC.

This clonotype was found many times. At one end the junction does not follow the germline gene, possibly because of a read error. This chain connects TRBV20-1 to TRBJ2-1; D is ambiguous. This CDR3 spans 14 amino acids. Germline V CDR1 and CDR2: DFQATT, SNEGSKA (reference sequence). The CDR3 region is CSARVPFTYNEQFF. For the CDR3, the DNA is TGCAGTGCCAGAGTGCCCTTTACCTACAATGAGCAGTTCTTC.

The chain recombines TRBV5-4 with TRBJ2-7, with TRBD2 matching over 9 bases. The V segment lost 3 bases and the J segment 5 bases; nucleotides outside the gene matches: 12. Germline assignment: CDR1 SGHNT and CDR2 YYREEE (reference sequence). This CDR3 contains 16 residues. CDR3 bases: TGTGCCAGCAGCTCCTTTATGCGGGAGGGCCGACACGAGCAGTACTTC. Translating it yields CASSSFMREGRHEQYF. The full variable domain, completed using reference TRBV5-4 and TRBJ2-7, is ETGVTQSPTHLIKTRGQQVTLRCSSQSGHNTVSWYQQALGQGPQFIFQYYREEENGRGNFPPRFSGLQFPNYSSELNVNALELDDSALYLCASSSFMREGRHEQYFGPGTRLTVT.

This clonotype was counted many times. This chain uses TRBV6-1 with TRBJ1-1; D not certain. Germline lookup yields CDR1 MNHNS and CDR2 SASEGT. V was clipped by 7 bases and J by 0 bases, with 12 bases between them. The CDR3 is 14 amino acids. The CDR3 region has the DNA TGTGCCAGCACCGAGTGGGGTATGAACACTGAAGCTTTCTTT. Amino acids: CASTEWGMNTEAFF.